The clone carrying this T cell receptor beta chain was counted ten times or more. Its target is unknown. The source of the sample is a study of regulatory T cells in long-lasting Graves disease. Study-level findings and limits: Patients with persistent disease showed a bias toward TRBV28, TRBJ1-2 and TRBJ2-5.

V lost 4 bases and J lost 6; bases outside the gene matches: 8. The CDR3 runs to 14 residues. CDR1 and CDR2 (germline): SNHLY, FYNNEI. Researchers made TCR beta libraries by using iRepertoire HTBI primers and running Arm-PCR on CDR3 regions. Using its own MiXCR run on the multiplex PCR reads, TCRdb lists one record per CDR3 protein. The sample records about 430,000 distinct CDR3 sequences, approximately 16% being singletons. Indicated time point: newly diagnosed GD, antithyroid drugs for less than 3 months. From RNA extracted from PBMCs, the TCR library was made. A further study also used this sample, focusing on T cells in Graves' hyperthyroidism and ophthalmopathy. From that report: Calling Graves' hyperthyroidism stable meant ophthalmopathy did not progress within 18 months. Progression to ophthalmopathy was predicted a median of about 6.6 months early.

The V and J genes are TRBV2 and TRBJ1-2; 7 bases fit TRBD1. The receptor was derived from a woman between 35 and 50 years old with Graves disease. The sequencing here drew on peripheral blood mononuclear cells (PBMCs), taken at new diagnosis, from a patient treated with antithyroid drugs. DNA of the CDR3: TGTGCCAGCAGTGGCGGACAGGTTAAGGATGGCTACACCTTC. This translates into CASSGGQVKDGYTF.